The 9 T cell receptor beta chains below come from one sample, sequenced in a study of blood T cell repertoires in COVID-19. The method was immunoSEQ multiplex PCR; TCRdb's version includes in-frame clones alone and lacks a portion of them. The sample lists 120,000 or so clones, 88% seen once, with about 8% in the top ten. Sequencing was performed on peripheral blood. The receptors come from a man over 45 with acute or convalescent COVID-19.

The chain carries TRBV4-1 and TRBJ2-5; 11 nucleotides align to TRBD2. The CDR3 is 17 amino acids. The ends lost 0 bases at V and 4 bases at J; junction bases unmatched: 7. Germline-derived CDR1 and CDR2 are MGHRA and YSYEKL. CDR3 sequence: CASSQDETSGRRETQYF. As DNA, the CDR3 is TGCGCCAGCAGCCAAGATGAAACTAGCGGGAGACGAGAGACCCAGTACTTC.

The chain uses TRBV5-1 and TRBJ1-5; 8 bases map to TRBD1. V lost 4 bases, J lost 2 bases, and 2 bases stayed unmatched. There are 14 residues in the CDR3. Germline-derived CDR1 and CDR2 are SGHRS and YFSETQ. The CDR3 bases are TGCGCCAGCAGCCCGGGACAGGGCAATCAGCCCCAGCATTTT. Its translation is CASSPGQGNQPQHF.

The J gene is TRBJ2-7, the V gene TRBV6-2 or TRBV6-3; D perhaps matches TRBD2 (5 bases). Germline V gene sequence: CDR1 MNHEY, CDR2 SVGEGT. This CDR3 has 14 residues. V shed 2 bases and J shed 2 bases, with 10 bases lying between them. CDR3 residues: CASSYAGRPYEQYF. The CDR3 coding sequence is TGTGCCAGCAGTTACGCGGGCCGCCCCTACGAGCAGTACTTC.

This clone occurred once. The CDR3 loop reads CASSMDRGRMNEQYF. CDR3 nucleotides: TGTGCCAGTAGTATGGACAGGGGGCGCATGAACGAGCAGTACTTC. This chain connects TRBV19 to TRBJ2-7, with 11 bases identical to TRBD1. From germline, CDR1 is LNHDA and CDR2 SQIVND (reference sequence). Unmatched junction bases numbered 6, after V lost 3 bases and J lost 5 bases. This CDR3 contains 15 residues.

This rearrangement joins TRBV6-5 to TRBJ2-2; no clear D gene. This CDR3 has 14 residues. V dropped 6 bases and J dropped 7 bases, with 15 bases sitting between them. Per the germline V gene, CDR1 is MNHEY and CDR2 is SVGAGI. CDR3 in DNA: TGTGCCAGCAGCCGTGCTTACAGAGACGGGGAGCTGTTTTTT. The encoded protein is CASSRAYRDGELFF.

The chain uses TRBV7-9 and TRBJ1-6; perhaps TRBD1 as D (6 bases). CDR1 SEHNR and CDR2 FQNEAQ come from the germline V gene (reference sequence). The CDR3 has 13 residues. V dropped 4 bases and J dropped 7 bases, with 8 bases sitting between them. The CDR3 region has the DNA TGTGCCAGCAGCTCGACAGGAAATTCACCCCTCCACTTT. Its translation: CASSSTGNSPLHF.

The genes are TRBV29-1 and TRBJ2-7; D is possibly TRBD2 (6 bases). Trimming took 0 bases from V and 2 from J, leaving 14 bases between them. The CDR3 is 15 residues long. Germline loops: CDR1 SQVTM, CDR2 ANQGSEA. For the CDR3, the DNA is TGCAGCGTTGAAGATTTCGGGGGAGACCCCTACGAGCAGTACTTC. It codes for CSVEDFGGDPYEQYF.

The chain has TRBV19 and TRBJ2-5; TRBD1 is a possible D gene (6 bases). The CDR3 has 16 amino acids. The V end was cut by 5 bases, the J end by 4 bases, with 20 bases between. Germline assignment: CDR1 LNHDA and CDR2 SQIVND (reference sequence). The chain's CDR3 is CASSPNPLVGGETQYF. DNA for the CDR3: TGTGCCAGTAGTCCGAATCCCCTCGTAGGGGGAGAGACCCAGTACTTC.

The chain joins TRBV7-2 to TRBJ1-1; D is unclear. V lost 0 bases to trimming and J lost 1 base, with 6 bases between them. Germline CDR1 SGHTA, CDR2 FQGNSA. The CDR3 runs to 14 residues. This CDR3 is CASSLARWNTEAFF. CDR3 DNA: TGTGCCAGCAGCTTAGCGCGGTGGAACACTGAAGCTTTCTTT.